This T cell receptor (beta chain) was obtained from a study of PD-1 blockade in classical Hodgkin lymphoma. Regarding this clone: No antigen is known for it.

This CDR3 has 12 amino acids. V lost 1 base, J lost 4 bases, and 4 bases lay in between. Germline values: CDR1 SEHNR, CDR2 FQNEAQ (reference sequence). Study findings and constraints: Whereas CD4+ TCR diversity had risen significantly by C4D1, CD8+ TCR diversity had not.

Sequencing used immunoSEQ multiplex PCR; TCRdb keeps in-frame clones, though not all of them. The table lists approximately 36,000 clones, 69% of them singletons. All patients relapsed after autologous stem cell transplantation, and brentuximab vedotin exposure varied. The chain links TRBV7-9 to TRBJ1-1; D is undetermined. Sequenced material: peripheral blood mononuclear cells (PBMCs), taken before the second cycle of nivolumab. This TCR derives from a human donor with classical Hodgkin lymphoma. The CDR3 DNA reads TGTGCCAGCAGCTTAGAGGTCACTGAAGCTTTCTTT. Protein: CASSLEVTEAFF.